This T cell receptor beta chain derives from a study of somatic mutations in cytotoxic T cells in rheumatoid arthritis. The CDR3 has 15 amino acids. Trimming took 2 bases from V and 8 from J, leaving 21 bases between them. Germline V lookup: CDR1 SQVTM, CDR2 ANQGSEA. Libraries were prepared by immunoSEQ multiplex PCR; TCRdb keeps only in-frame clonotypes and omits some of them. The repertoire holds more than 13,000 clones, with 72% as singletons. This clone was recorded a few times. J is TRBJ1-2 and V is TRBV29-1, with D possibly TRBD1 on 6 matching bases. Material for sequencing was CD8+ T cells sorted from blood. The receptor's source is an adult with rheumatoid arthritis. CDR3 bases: TGCAGCGTTGAATCCCCCACGGGACATCTGGAGGGCTACACCTTC. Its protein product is CSVESPTGHLEGYTF.